The 4 T cell receptor beta chains listed next were all sequenced from one sample in a study of cytotoxic CD8 clonotypes in ibrutinib-treated CLL. The repertoire was sequenced with immunoSEQ multiplex PCR; TCRdb's copy has only in-frame clones and lacks some. The data contain roughly 160,000 clones, roughly 86% of them seen just once; the ten biggest clones take up roughly 2%. The sample here was PBMCs, taken after 12 months of ibrutinib treatment. The receptors derive from a human donor with chronic lymphocytic leukemia.

As for this clone: The sample carries other DNA sequences with the same CDR3. The CDR3 DNA sequence: TGTGCCAGCAGCTTAGACAGATATAGCAATCAGCCCCAGCATTTT. Translating gives CASSLDRYSNQPQHF. The rearrangement joins TRBV7-2 to TRBJ1-5; D ambiguous. Trimming took 1 base from V and 0 from J, leaving 7 bases between them. The germline V gene has CDR1 SGHTA and CDR2 FQGNSA. The CDR3 totals 15 residues.

Only a few counts were recorded for this clone. The V and J genes are TRBV15 and TRBJ1-5; D not resolved. The CDR3 length is 17 residues. Germline assignment: CDR1 LNHNV and CDR2 YYDKDF (reference sequence). V was trimmed by 0 bases and J by 0 bases, leaving 12 bases between them. CDR3 DNA sequence: TGTGCCACCAGCAGAGATGTGGCAGGACTTAGCAATCAGCCCCAGCATTTT. Translated: CATSRDVAGLSNQPQHF.

V usage is TRBV7-2 and J usage is TRBJ1-5, with 7 bases fitting TRBD1. From germline, CDR1 is SGHTA and CDR2 FQGNSA. V shed 5 bases and J 3 bases; nucleotides not matched to a gene: 7. This CDR3 has 15 residues. This CDR3 is CASSLNRGNNQPQHF. Written as DNA, the CDR3 is TGTGCCAGCAGCCTAAACAGGGGTAACAATCAGCCCCAGCATTTT. Full variable domain (rest looked up from reference TRBV7-2 and TRBJ1-5): GAGVSQSPSNKVTEKGKDVELRCDPISGHTALYWYRQSLGQGLEFLIYFQGNSAPDKSGLPSDRFSAERTGGSVSTLTIQRTQQEDSAVYLCASSLNRGNNQPQHFGDGTRLSIL.

V usage is TRBV7-3 and J usage is TRBJ2-3; 8 bases align to TRBD2. CDR1 is SGHTA and CDR2 is FQGTGA in the germline V gene. This CDR3 region has 16 residues. Trimming at V came to 4 bases and at J to 4 bases, leaving 10 bases not matched to a gene. CDR3: CASSSRPGLGADTQYF. In nucleotides, the CDR3 is TGTGCCAGCAGCTCCCGTCCGGGACTAGGAGCAGATACGCAGTATTTT.